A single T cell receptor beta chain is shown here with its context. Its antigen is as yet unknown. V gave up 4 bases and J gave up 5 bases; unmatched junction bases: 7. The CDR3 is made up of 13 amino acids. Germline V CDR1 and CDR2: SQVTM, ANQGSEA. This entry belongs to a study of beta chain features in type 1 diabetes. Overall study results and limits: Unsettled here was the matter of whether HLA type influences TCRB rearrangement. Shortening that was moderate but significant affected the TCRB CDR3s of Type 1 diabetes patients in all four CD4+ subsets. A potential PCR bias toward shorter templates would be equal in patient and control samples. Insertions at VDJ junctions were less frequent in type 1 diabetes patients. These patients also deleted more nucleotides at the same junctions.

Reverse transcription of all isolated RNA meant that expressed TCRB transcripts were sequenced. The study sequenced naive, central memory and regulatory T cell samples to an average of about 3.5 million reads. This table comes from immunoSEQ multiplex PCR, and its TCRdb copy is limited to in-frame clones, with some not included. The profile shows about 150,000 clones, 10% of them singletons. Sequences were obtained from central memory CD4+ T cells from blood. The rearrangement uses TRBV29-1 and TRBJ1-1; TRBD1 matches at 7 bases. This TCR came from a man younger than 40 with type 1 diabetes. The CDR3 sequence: CSVGTGVATEAFF. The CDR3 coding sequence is TGCAGCGTTGGGACAGGAGTAGCAACTGAAGCTTTCTTT.